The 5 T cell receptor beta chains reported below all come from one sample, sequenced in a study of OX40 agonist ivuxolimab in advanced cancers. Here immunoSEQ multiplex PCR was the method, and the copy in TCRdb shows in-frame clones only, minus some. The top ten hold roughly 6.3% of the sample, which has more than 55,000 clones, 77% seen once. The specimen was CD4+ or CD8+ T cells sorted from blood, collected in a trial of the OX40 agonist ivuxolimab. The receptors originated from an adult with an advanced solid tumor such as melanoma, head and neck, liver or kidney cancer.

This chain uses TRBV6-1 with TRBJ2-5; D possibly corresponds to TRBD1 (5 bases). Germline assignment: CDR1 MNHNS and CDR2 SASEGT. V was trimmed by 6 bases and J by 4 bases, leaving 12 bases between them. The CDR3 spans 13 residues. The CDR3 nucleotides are TGTGCCAGCAGGTCAGGGCAACGAGAGACCCAGTACTTC. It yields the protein CASRSGQRETQYF.

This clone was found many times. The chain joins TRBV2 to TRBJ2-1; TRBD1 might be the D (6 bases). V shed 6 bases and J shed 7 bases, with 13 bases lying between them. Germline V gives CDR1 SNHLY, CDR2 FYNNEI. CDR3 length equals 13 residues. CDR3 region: CASSAQGMNEQFF. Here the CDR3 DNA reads TGTGCCAGCAGCGCACAGGGAATGAATGAGCAGTTCTTC.

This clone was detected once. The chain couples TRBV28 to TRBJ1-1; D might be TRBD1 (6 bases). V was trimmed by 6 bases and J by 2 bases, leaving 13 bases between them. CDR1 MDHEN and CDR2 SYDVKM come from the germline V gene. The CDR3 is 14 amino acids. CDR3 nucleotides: TGTGCCAGCAGCCGTAGGGGGGCCAACACTGAAGCTTTCTTT. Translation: CASSRRGANTEAFF.

DNA of the CDR3: TGTGCCTGGAGTGGGGGGACTAGCGGGCGAGATACGCAGTATTTT. This sequence encodes CAWSGGTSGRDTQYF. The chain combines TRBV30 with TRBJ2-3, with 12 bases lining up with TRBD2. The CDR3 totals 15 residues. Germline CDR1 is GTSNPN and CDR2 is SVGIG (reference sequence). Losses at the gene ends were 1 base for V and 5 bases for J; bases not matched to a gene: 4.

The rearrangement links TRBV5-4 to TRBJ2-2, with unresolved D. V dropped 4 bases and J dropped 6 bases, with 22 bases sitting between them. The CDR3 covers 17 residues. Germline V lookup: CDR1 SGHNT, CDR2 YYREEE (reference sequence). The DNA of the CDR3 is TGTGCCAGCAGCAGCTTGAATTCGGGTAGAGGATCCGGGGAGCTGTTTTTT. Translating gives CASSSLNSGRGSGELFF.